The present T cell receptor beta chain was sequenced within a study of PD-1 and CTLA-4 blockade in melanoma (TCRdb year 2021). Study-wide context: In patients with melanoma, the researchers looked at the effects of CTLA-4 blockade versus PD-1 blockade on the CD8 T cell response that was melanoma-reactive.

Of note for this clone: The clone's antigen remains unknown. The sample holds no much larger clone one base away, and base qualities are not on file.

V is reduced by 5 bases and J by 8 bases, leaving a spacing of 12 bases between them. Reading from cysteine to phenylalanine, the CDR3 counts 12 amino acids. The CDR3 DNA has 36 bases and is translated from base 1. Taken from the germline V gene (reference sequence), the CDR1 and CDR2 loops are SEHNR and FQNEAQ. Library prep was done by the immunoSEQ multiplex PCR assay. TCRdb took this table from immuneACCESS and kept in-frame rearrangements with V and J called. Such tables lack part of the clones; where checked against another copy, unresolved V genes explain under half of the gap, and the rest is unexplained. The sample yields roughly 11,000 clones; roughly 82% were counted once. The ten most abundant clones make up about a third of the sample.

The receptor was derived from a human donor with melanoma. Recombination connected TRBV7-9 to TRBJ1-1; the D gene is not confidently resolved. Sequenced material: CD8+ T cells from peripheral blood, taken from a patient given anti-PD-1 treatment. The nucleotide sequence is TGTGCCAGCAGCCCCGGTGGGCGGGAAGCTTTCTTT. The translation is CASSPGGREAFF.